These T cell receptor beta chains were read from a single sample in a study of T-cell reconstitution after alpha-beta-depleted transplantation in children. TCRdb reprocessed the PCR reads with MiXCR, giving one entry per CDR3 protein. The data hold hundreds of thousands of distinct CDR3 sequences, with roughly 9% observed a single time. This material consisted of PBMCs from the stem cell graft donor, taken from the stem cell graft. The receptor set was obtained from a human donor who donated a stem cell graft to a child with acute lymphoblastic leukemia. Each CDR3 is given with its conserved first and last residue. Where a row states a size, it is once, few, many or the class of an expanded clone; other rows omit it.

v_gene	abundance	j_gene	CDR3aa
TRBV11-2	few	TRBJ1-5	CASSLGQGRQPQHF
TRBV3-1	few	TRBJ2-2	CASSPFGTGELFF
TRBV7-9	NA	TRBJ1-1	CASSSLGHTEAFF
TRBV4-2	many	TRBJ2-3	CASSQDTQYF
TRBV11-2	NA	TRBJ2-1	CASSLVPGGGGEQFF
TRBV20-1	NA	TRBJ1-2	CSARTGTGGIRDYGYTF
TRBV7-9	many	TRBJ2-7	CACQDTSSYEQYF
TRBV29-1	many	TRBJ2-7	CSVEGPASDEQYF
TRBV20-1	few	TRBJ2-7	CSAEPSGLNVYEQYF
TRBV5-1	once	TRBJ2-7	CASSLDGAVGEQYF
TRBV27	many	TRBJ1-6	CASTMGGTKGSPLHF
TRBV5-1	few	TRBJ1-2	CASSLESTGPYGYTF
TRBV14	many	TRBJ2-7	CASSPLPVYEQYF
TRBV5-6	NA	TRBJ1-2	CASSLISRRDSYGYTF
TRBV5-1	many	TRBJ1-1	CASTPSGEMNTEAFF
TRBV7-2	NA	TRBJ2-7	CASSPRRGYSYEQYF